This T cell receptor (beta chain) came from a study of regulatory T cells in long-lasting Graves disease. Germline values: CDR1 MDHEN, CDR2 SYDVKM. The V segment lost 8 bases and the J segment 4 bases; nucleotides outside the gene matches: 1. The CDR3 contains 11 residues. Time point here: persistent/refractory GD, antithyroid drugs over 5 years with positive TRAb. Extracted PBMC RNA gave rise to the TCR library. The sample holds many counts of this clonotype. Researchers made TCR beta libraries by using iRepertoire HTBI primers and running Arm-PCR on CDR3 regions. TCRdb itself ran the multiplex PCR reads through MiXCR, one entry per CDR3 protein. The sample gives roughly 300,000 distinct CDR3 sequences, around 21% of which show up once; more than 50% is in the top ten.

Sequenced material: peripheral blood mononuclear cells (PBMCs), taken when the disease was refractory, from a patient treated with antithyroid drugs. The rearrangement links TRBV28 to TRBJ2-7; TRBD1 matches at 8 bases. The sequence came from a female donor with Graves disease. The CDR3 region is CASGQGYEQYF. Here the CDR3 DNA reads TGTGCCAGCGGACAGGGTTACGAGCAGTACTTC. The whole variable domain, remainder taken from reference TRBV28 and TRBJ2-7, is DVKVTQSSRYLVKRTGEKVFLECVQDMDHENMFWYRQDPGLGLRLIYFSYDVKMKEKGDIPEGYSVSREKKERFSLILESASTNQTSMYLCASGQGYEQYFGPGTRLTVT.